These T cell receptor beta chains were read from a single sample in a study of shared clonotypes between healthy human individuals. Clones were read by immunoSEQ multiplex PCR, and TCRdb kept only the in-frame ones, dropping some. This sample carries hundreds of thousands of clones, 96% of them seen once, and the ten largest clones take 0.11%. The sequenced sample consisted of naive CD8+ T cells sorted from blood. These receptors were collected from a woman aged 25 to 39 in good health. Each CDR3 is given with its conserved first and last residue. The D gene is left open where the match is weak.

V	D	J	CDR3
TRBV25-1	-	TRBJ2-7	CASSERLGEQYF
TRBV7-6	TRBD2	TRBJ2-7	CASSPVTSGSRYEQYF
TRBV27	-	TRBJ2-7	CASSHGPNYEQYF
TRBV18	TRBD1	TRBJ2-7	CASSPYRGSLSVGEQYF
TRBV5-1	TRBD2	TRBJ2-7	CASSQGLAGYYEQYF
TRBV5-1	TRBD2	TRBJ2-1	CASTWGRTSGSSYNEQFF
TRBV19	-	TRBJ2-1	CASRIGVAGWEQFF
TRBV29-1	TRBD1	TRBJ2-5	CSVEGGQTQETQYF
TRBV15	-	TRBJ1-4	CATTAGPEKLFF
TRBV13	-	TRBJ1-1	CASSLEGQGNTEAFF
TRBV30	-	TRBJ2-7	CAWSRVREVNEQYF
TRBV27	-	TRBJ1-1	CASGPLQGTDAEAFF
TRBV6-6	TRBD1	TRBJ2-2	CASSGRDRENTGELFF
TRBV4-1	-	TRBJ1-2	CASSQDFAVYGYTF
TRBV28	-	TRBJ2-3	CASREGTDTQYF
TRBV28	-	TRBJ2-1	CASSGGWNEQFF
TRBV28	-	TRBJ2-1	CASSRRGAYNEQFF
TRBV7-9	-	TRBJ2-5	CASSRARDQPETQYF
TRBV28	TRBD1	TRBJ2-7	CASSPDRVIYEQYF
TRBV6-1	-	TRBJ1-5	CASSELYSGLTRGPQHF
TRBV6-5	-	TRBJ1-3	CASSLGIGNTIYF
TRBV19	TRBD1	TRBJ2-4	CASSEGTVIQYF
TRBV27	TRBD1	TRBJ2-1	CASSGDRGPYNEQFF
TRBV9	-	TRBJ1-1	CASSEEHYVNTEAFF
TRBV4-1	-	TRBJ2-1	CASSQLNEQFF
TRBV7-9	-	TRBJ1-1	CASSVGNTEAFF
TRBV9	-	TRBJ1-1	CASSVDGGWSEAFF
TRBV2	TRBD2	TRBJ2-7	CASSWTSGSLYEQYF
TRBV5-6	TRBD1	TRBJ1-2	CASSSGIDRGHGYTF
TRBV7-9	-	TRBJ2-1	CASSRFRDFDNEQFF
TRBV11-2	-	TRBJ1-5	CASSGDGFNQPQHF
TRBV27	-	TRBJ2-1	CASKRGNEQFF
TRBV7-9	TRBD1	TRBJ1-4	CASSLPTAGTGDEKLFF
TRBV7-6	-	TRBJ2-1	CASSLYEGLGLYNEQFF
TRBV5-4	-	TRBJ2-7	CASSPRGGGAHEQYF
TRBV5-6	-	TRBJ1-5	CASSLSRGSNQPQHF
TRBV27	-	TRBJ2-7	CASSFATDPYEQYF